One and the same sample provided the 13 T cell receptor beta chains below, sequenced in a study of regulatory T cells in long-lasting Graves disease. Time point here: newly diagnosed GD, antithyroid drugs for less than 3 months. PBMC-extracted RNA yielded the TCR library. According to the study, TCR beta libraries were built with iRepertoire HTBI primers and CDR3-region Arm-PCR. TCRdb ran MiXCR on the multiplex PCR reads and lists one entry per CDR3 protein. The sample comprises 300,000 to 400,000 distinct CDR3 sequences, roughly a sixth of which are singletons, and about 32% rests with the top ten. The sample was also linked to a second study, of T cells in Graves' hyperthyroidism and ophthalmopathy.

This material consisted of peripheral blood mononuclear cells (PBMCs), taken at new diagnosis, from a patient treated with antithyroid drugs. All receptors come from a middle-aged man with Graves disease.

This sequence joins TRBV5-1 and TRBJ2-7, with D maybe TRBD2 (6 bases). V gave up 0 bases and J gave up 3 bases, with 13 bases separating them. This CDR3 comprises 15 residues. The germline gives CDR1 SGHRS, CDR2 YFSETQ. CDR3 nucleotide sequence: TGCGCCAGCAGCTTGGCCTCCGGGGGACTCTACGAGCAGTACTTC. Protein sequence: CASSLASGGLYEQYF.

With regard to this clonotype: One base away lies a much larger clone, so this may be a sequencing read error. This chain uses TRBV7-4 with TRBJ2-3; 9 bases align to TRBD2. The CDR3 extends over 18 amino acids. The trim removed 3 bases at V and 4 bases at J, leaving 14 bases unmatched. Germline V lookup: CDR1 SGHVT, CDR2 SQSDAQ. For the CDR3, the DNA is TGTGCCAGCAGCTTGCGTGTAAGCGGGGGGCAAGGCGCAGATACGCAGTATTTT. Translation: CASSLRVSGGQGADTQYF.

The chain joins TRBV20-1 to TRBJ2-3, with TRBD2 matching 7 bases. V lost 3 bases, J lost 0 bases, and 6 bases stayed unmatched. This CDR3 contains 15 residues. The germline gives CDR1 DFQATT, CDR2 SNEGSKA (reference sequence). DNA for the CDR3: TGCAGTGCTAGTCGACTAGCCCCTAGCACAGATACGCAGTATTTT. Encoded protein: CSASRLAPSTDTQYF.

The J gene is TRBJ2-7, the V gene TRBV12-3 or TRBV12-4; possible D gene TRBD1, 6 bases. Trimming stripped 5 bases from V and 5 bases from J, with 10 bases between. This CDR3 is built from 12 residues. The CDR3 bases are TGTGCCAGCAGTCCGGGACACCACGAGCAGTACTTC. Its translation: CASSPGHHEQYF.

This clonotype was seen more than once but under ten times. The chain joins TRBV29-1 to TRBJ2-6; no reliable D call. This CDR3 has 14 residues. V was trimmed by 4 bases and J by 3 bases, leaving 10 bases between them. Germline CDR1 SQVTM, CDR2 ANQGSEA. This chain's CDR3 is CSVVLSLGANVLTF. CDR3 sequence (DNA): TGCAGCGTTGTCCTCTCTCTTGGGGCCAACGTCCTGACTTTC.

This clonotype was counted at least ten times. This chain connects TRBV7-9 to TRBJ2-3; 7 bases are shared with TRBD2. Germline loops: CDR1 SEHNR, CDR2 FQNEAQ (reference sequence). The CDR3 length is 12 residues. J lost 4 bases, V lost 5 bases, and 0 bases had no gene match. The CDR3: CASSGGADTQYF. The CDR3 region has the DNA TGTGCCAGCAGCGGGGGGGCAGATACGCAGTATTTT.

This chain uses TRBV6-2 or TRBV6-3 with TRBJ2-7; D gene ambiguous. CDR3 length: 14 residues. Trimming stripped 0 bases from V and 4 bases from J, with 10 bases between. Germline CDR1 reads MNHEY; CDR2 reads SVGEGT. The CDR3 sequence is CASSYSALGYEQYF. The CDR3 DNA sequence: TGTGCCAGCAGTTACTCTGCACTGGGGTACGAGCAGTACTTC.

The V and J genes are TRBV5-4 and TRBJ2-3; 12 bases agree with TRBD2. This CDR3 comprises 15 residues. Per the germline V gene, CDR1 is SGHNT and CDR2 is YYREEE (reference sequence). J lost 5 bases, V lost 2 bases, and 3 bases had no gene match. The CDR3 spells CASSFPSGGVDTQYF. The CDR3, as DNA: TGTGCCAGCAGCTTCCCTAGCGGGGGGGTAGATACGCAGTATTTT. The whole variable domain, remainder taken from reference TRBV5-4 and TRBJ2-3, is ETGVTQSPTHLIKTRGQQVTLRCSSQSGHNTVSWYQQALGQGPQFIFQYYREEENGRGNFPPRFSGLQFPNYSSELNVNALELDDSALYLCASSFPSGGVDTQYFGPGTRLTVL.

The CDR3 reads CSAPPAGGRYEQYF. The CDR3 DNA reads TGCAGTGCTCCCCCGGCGGGGGGGCGGTACGAGCAGTACTTC. V and J are TRBV20-1 and TRBJ2-7; 9 positions agree with TRBD2. The CDR3 runs to 14 residues. Looked up from germline, CDR1 is DFQATT and CDR2 is SNEGSKA (reference sequence). The ends lost 5 bases at V and 4 bases at J; junction bases unmatched: 9.

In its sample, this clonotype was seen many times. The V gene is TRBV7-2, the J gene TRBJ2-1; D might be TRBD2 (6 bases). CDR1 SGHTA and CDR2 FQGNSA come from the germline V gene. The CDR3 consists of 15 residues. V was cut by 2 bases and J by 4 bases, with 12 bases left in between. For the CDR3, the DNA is TGTGCCAGCAGCTTATCGGGGGTCACATACAATGAGCAGTTCTTC. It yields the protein CASSLSGVTYNEQFF.

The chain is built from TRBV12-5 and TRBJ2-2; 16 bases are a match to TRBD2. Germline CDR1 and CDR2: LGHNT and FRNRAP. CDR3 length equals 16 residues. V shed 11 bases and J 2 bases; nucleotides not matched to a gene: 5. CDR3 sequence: CAPGTSGGVNTGELFF. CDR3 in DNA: TGTGCTCCCGGGACTAGCGGGGGGGTTAACACCGGGGAGCTGTTTTTT. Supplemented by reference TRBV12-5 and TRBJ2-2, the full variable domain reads DARVTQTPRHKVTEMGQEVTMRCQPILGHNTVFWYRQTMMQGLELLAYFRNRAPLDDSGMPKDRFSAEMPDATLATLKIQPSEPRDSAVYFCAPGTSGGVNTGELFFGEGSRLTVL.

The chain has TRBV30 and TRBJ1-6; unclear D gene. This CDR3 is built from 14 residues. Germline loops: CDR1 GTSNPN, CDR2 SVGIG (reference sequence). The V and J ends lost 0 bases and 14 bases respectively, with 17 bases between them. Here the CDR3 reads CAWSVGRIFITLHF. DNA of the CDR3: TGTGCCTGGAGTGTAGGACGCATTTTTATCACCCTCCACTTT.

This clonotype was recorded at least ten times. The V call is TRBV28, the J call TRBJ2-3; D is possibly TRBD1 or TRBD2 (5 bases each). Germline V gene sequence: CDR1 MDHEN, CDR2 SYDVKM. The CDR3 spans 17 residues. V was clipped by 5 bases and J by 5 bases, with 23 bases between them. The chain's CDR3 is CASSPSIWGKGRDTQYF. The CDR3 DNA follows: TGTGCCAGCAGTCCAAGTATTTGGGGGAAAGGTCGAGATACGCAGTATTTT.